A single TCR beta chain is shown here with its context. The data were taken from a study of technical replicates of blood from a few donors. Trimming shortened V by 3 bases and J by 7 bases, and 18 bases separated the two germline ends. The CDR3 runs to 14 residues. Germline CDR1 and CDR2: SQVTM and ANQGSEA. Sequencing used immunoSEQ multiplex PCR; TCRdb keeps in-frame clones, though not all of them. The table has around 80,000 clones, 89% seen once. Sequencing input: T cells isolated from PBMCs. This rearrangement joins TRBV29-1 to TRBJ1-2; D not resolved. This receptor was identified in a human donor in good health. CDR3 sequence (DNA): TGCAGCGTTGAGCTGAATGGGCAGGTTATTGGCTACACCTTC. Residues: CSVELNGQVIGYTF.